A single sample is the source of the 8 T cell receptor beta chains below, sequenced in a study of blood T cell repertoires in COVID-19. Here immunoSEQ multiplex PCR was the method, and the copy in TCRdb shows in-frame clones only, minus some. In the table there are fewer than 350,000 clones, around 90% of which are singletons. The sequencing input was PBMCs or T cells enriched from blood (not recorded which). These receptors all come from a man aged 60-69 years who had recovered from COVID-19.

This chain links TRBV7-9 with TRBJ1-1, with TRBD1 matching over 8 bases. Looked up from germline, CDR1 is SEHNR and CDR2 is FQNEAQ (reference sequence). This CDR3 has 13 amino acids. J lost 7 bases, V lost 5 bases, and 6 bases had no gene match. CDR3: CASSGRTGFEAFF. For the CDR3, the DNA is TGTGCCAGCAGCGGCCGGACAGGGTTTGAAGCTTTCTTT.

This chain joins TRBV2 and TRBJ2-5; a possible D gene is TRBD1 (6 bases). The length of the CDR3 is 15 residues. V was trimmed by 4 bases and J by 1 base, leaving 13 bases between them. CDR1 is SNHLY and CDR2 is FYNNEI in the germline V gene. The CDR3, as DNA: TGTGCCAGCAGTGCCATTACAGGGTCCCAAGAGACCCAGTACTTC. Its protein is CASSAITGSQETQYF.

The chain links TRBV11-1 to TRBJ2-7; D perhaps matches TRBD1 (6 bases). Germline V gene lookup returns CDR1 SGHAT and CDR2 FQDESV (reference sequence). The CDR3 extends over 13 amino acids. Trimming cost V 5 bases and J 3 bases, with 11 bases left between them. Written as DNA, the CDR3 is TGTGCCAGCAGCCAAGGACAGTTCTACGAGCAGTACTTC. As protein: CASSQGQFYEQYF.

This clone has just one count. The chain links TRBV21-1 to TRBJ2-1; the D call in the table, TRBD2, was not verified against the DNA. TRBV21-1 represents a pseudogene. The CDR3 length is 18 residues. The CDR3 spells CASSKFASGRVTYNEQFF. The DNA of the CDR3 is TGTGCCAGCAGCAAATTTGCTAGCGGGAGGGTCACCTACAATGAGCAGTTCTTC.

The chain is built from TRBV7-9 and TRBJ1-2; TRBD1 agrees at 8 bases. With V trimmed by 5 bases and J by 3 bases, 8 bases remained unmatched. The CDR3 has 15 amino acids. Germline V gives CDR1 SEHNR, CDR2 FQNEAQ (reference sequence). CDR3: CASSPGQDNYYGYTF. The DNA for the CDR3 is TGTGCCAGCAGCCCGGGACAGGACAACTACTATGGCTACACCTTC.

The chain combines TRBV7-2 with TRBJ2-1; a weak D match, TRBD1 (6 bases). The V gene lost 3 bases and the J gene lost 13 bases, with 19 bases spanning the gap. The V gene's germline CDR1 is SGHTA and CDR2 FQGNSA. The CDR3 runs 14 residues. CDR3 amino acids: CASSFRLSGTPQFF. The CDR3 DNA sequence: TGTGCCAGCAGCTTCCGGTTATCCGGGACACCCCAGTTCTTC.

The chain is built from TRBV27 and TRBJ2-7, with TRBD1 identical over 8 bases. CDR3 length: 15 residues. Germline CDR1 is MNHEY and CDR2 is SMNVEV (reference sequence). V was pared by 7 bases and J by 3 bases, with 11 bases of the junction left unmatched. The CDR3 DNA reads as TGTGCCAGCAAACACCGGACAGGGCCGAACTACGAGCAGTACTTC. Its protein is CASKHRTGPNYEQYF.

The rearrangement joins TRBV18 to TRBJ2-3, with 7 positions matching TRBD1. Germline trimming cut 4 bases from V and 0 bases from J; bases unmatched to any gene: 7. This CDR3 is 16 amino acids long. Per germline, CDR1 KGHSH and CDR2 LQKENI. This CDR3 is CASSQQGQTSTDTQYF. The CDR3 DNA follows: TGTGCCAGCTCACAACAGGGGCAGACTAGCACAGATACGCAGTATTTT.